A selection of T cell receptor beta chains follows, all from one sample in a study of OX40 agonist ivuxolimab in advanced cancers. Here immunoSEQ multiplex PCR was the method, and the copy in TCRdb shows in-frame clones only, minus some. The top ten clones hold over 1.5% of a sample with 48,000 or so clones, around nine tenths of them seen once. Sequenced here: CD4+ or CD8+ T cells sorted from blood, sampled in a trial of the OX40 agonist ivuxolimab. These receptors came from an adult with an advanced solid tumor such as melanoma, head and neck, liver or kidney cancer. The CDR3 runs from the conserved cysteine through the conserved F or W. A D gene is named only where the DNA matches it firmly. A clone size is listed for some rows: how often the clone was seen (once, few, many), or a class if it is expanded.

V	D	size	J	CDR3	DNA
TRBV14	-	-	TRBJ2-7	CASSQEDSGDYEQYF	TGTGCCAGCAGCCAAGAAGACAGCGGAGACTACGAGCAGTACTTC
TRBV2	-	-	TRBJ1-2	CASSERGGPLVYGYTF	TGTGCCAGCAGTGAAAGGGGGGGGCCCTTAGTATATGGCTACACCTTC
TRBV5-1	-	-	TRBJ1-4	CASSLGVQGPHNEKLFF	TGCGCCAGCAGCTTGGGGGTACAGGGTCCCCATAATGAAAAACTGTTTTTT
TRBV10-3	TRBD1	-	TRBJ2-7	CAINPGTGTYEQYF	TGTGCCATCAACCCCGGGACAGGGACCTACGAGCAGTACTTC
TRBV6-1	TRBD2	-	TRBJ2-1	CASSAGTSGAYNEQFF	TGTGCCAGCAGTGCTGGGACTAGCGGGGCCTACAATGAGCAGTTCTTC
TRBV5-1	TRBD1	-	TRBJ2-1	CASSFGDRSYNEQFF	TGCGCCAGCAGCTTCGGGGACAGGTCCTACAATGAGCAGTTCTTC
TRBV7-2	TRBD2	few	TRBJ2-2	CASGAGGSGELFF	TGTGCCAGTGGAGCGGGAGGTTCCGGGGAGCTGTTTTTT
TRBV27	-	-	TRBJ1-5	CASSKGHNQPQHF	TGTGCCAGCAGTAAGGGGCACAATCAGCCCCAGCATTTT
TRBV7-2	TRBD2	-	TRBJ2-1	CASSSLYDGLATNEQFF	TGTGCCAGCAGCTCTCTCTATGATGGACTAGCAACCAATGAGCAGTTCTTC
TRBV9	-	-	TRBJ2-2	CASSVAFGSANTGELFF	TGTGCCAGCAGCGTAGCTTTTGGCAGCGCGAACACCGGGGAGCTGTTTTTT
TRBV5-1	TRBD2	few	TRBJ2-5	CASSLSTFTSGLQETQYF	TGCGCCAGCAGCTTGAGTACTTTTACTAGCGGACTCCAAGAGACCCAGTACTTC
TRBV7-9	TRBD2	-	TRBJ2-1	CASSAGTSGTDEQFF	TGTGCCAGCAGCGCCGGGACTAGCGGGACCGATGAGCAGTTCTTC
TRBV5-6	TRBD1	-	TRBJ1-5	CASSLEAGGQPQHF	TGTGCCAGCAGCTTGGAGGCAGGGGGTCAGCCCCAGCATTTT
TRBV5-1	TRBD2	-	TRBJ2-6	CASSLGGGDSGANVLTF	TGCGCCAGCAGCTTGGGCGGGGGGGACTCTGGGGCCAACGTCCTGACTTTC
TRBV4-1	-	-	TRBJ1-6	CASSQEAASGWVSPLHF	TGCGCCAGCAGCCAAGAGGCCGCCAGCGGATGGGTTTCACCCCTCCACTTT
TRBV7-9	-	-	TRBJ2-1	CASSLGLGNNEQFF	TGTGCCAGCAGCTTAGGCCTCGGGAACAATGAGCAGTTCTTC
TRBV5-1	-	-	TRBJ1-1	CASSLGPGTPNTEAFF	TGCGCCAGCAGCTTGGGCCCCGGGACACCGAACACTGAAGCTTTCTTT
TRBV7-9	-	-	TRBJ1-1	CASSFARENTEAFF	TGTGCCAGCAGCTTCGCACGGGAGAACACTGAAGCTTTCTTT
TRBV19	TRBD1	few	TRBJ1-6	CASSGTGGYSPLHF	TGTGCCAGTAGTGGGACAGGGGGCTATTCACCCCTCCACTTT
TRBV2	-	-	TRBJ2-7	CASSQAGESYEQYF	TGTGCCAGCAGTCAAGCAGGGGAATCCTACGAGCAGTACTTC
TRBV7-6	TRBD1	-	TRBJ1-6	CASSPGTDGGGDSPLHF	TGTGCCAGCAGCCCAGGGACAGATGGGGGGGGAGATTCACCCCTCCACTTT